Listed here is a single T cell receptor beta chain. The data were produced by immunoSEQ multiplex PCR, yet TCRdb's version contains in-frame clones alone and is incomplete. The profile covers 200,000 to 300,000 clones, with about 84% appearing a single time and approximately 13% taken by the ten largest. The sample originates from a study of blood T cell repertoires in COVID-19. Study-wide context: Samples came from the United States, Italy and Spain, spanning acute and convalescent COVID-19.

The source of this sequence is an elderly man with acute or convalescent COVID-19. Sequenced input: peripheral blood.

In DNA form, the CDR3 reads TGTGCCAGCAGCTTAGCGACAGGGTCCAATCAGCCCCAGCATTTT. Amino acids: CASSLATGSNQPQHF. V is TRBV7-9 and J is TRBJ1-5, with 7 bases aligning to TRBD1. V shed 0 bases and J 3 bases; nucleotides not matched to a gene: 2. The CDR3 runs to 15 residues. CDR1 is SEHNR and CDR2 is FQNEAQ in the germline V gene (reference sequence). Together with reference TRBV7-9 and TRBJ1-5, the CDR3 gives the full variable domain: DTGVSQNPRHKITKRGQNVTFRCDPISEHNRLYWYRQTLGQGPEFLTYFQNEAQLEKSRLLSDRFSAERPKGSFSTLEIQRTEQGDSAMYLCASSLATGSNQPQHFGDGTRLSIL.